This TCR beta chain was captured by sequencing in a study of T cells in localized non-small cell lung cancer. Germline CDR1 MGHDK, CDR2 SYGVNS. Deletions cut 3 bases from V and 7 bases from J, with 9 bases between. This CDR3 contains 12 residues. On this clone itself: Its antigen is as yet unknown.

Clones were sequenced by immunoSEQ multiplex PCR, and TCRdb holds only the in-frame ones, with some missing. This table has 30,000 to 40,000 clones, 90% appearing once. Findings and limits, study-wide: Clonality peaked in uninvolved adjacent lung rather than tumor.

Sample: peripheral blood, taken before any cancer treatment. This clonotype was obtained from a man aged 40 to 70 with stage I lung adenocarcinoma. V gene TRBV25-1 combines with J gene TRBJ1-1; no firm D call. This CDR3 is CASSDLGGEAFF. The CDR3 bases are TGTGCCAGCAGTGACCTGGGCGGTGAAGCTTTCTTT.